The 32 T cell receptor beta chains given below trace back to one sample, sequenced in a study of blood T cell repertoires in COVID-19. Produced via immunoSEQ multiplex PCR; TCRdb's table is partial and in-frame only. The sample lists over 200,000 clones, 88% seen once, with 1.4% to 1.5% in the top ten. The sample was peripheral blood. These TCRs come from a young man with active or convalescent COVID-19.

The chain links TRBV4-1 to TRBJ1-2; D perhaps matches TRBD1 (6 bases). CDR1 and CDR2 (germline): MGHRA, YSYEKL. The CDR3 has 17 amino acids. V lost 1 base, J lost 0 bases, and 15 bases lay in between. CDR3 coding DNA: TGCGCCAGCAGCCAAGCCCTGGGGGCAGCAGCTAACTATGGCTACACCTTC. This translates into CASSQALGAAANYGYTF.

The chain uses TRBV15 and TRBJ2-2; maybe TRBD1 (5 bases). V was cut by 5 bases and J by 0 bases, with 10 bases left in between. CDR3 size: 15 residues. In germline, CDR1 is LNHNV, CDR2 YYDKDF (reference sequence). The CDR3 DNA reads TGTGCCACCAGCCTAGACAGCTCGAACACCGGGGAGCTGTTTTTT. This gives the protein CATSLDSSNTGELFF.

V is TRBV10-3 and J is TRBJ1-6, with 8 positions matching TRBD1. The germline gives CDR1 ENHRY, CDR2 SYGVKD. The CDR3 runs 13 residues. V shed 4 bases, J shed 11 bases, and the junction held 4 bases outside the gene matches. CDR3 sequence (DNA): TGTGCCATCAGTGGGACAGGGCAGGCACCCCTCCACTTT. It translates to CAISGTGQAPLHF.

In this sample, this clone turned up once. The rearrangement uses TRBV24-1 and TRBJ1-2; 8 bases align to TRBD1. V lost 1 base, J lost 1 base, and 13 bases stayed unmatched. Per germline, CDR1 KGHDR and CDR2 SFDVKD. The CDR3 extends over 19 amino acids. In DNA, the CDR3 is TGTGCCACCAGTGATTTCCGAGACCGGGACAGGCCCCGTAACTATGGCTACACCTTC. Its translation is CATSDFRDRDRPRNYGYTF.

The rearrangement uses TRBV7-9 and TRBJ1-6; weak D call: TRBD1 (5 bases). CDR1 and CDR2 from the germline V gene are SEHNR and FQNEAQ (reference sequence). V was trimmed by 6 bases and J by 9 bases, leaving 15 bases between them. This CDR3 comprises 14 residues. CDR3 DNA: TGTGCCAGCAGTTCGGTGGGGGAGGGTTCACCCCTCCACTTT. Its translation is CASSSVGEGSPLHF. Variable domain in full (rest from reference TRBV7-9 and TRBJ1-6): DTGVSQNPRHKITKRGQNVTFRCDPISEHNRLYWYRQTLGQGPEFLTYFQNEAQLEKSRLLSDRFSAERPKGSFSTLEIQRTEQGDSAMYLCASSSVGEGSPLHFGNGTRLTVT.

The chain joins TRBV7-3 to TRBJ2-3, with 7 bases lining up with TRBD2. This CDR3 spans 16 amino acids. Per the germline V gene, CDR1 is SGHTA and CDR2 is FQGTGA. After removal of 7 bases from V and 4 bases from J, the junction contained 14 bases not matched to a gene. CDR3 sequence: CASTPKGGSTADTQYF. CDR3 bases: TGTGCCAGCACCCCAAAGGGCGGGAGTACGGCAGATACGCAGTATTTT.

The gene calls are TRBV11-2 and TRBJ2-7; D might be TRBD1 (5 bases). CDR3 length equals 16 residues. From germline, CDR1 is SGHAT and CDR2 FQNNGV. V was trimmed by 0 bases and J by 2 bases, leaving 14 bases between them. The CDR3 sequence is CASSLEVWSGPYEQYF. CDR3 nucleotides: TGTGCCAGCAGCTTAGAGGTTTGGTCAGGGCCCTACGAGCAGTACTTC.

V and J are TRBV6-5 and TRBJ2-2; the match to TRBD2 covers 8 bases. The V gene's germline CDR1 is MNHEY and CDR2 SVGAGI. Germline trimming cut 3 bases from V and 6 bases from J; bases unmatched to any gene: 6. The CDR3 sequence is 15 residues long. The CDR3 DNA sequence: TGTGCCAGCAGTTATCGTGTCGGGGGGGCCGGGGAGCTGTTTTTT. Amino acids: CASSYRVGGAGELFF.

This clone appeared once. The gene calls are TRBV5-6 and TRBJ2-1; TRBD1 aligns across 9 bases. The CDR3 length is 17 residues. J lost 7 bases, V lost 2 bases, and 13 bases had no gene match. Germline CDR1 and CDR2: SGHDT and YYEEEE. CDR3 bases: TGTGCCAGCAGCTTCTCTCGAACCGGGACAGGGATTAATGAGCAGTTCTTC. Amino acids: CASSFSRTGTGINEQFF.

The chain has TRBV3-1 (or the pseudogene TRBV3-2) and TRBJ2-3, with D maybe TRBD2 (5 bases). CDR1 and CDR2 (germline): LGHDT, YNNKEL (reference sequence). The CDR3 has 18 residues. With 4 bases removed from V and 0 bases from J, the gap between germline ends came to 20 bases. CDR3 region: CASSPAPSYRGSTDTQYF. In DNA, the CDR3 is TGTGCCAGCAGCCCAGCCCCTAGCTACCGGGGTAGCACAGATACGCAGTATTTT.

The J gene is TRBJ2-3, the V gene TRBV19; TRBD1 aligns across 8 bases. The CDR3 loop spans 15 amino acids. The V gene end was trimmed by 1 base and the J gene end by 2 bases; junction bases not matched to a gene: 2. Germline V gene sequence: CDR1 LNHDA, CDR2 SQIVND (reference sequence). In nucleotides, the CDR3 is TGTGCCAGTAGTATAGGGACAGGGCACACAGATACGCAGTATTTT. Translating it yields CASSIGTGHTDTQYF.

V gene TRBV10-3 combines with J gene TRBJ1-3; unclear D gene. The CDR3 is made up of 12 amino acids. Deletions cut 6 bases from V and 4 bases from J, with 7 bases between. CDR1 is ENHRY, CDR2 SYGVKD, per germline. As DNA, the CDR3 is TGTGCCATCAGCCCCCGGGGAAACACCATATATTTT. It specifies CAISPRGNTIYF.

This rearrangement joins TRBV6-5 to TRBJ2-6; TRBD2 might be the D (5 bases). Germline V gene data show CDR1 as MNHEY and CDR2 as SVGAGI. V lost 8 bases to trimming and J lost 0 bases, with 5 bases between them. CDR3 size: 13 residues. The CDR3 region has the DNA TGTGCCAGCGGGAGCTCTGGGGCCAACGTCCTGACTTTC. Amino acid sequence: CASGSSGANVLTF.

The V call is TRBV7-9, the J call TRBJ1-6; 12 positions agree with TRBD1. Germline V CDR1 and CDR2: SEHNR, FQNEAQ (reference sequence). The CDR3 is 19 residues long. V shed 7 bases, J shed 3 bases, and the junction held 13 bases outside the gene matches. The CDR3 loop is CASTAPGQGASFYNSPLHF. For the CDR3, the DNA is TGTGCCAGCACCGCCCCGGGACAGGGGGCCTCGTTCTATAATTCACCCCTCCACTTT.

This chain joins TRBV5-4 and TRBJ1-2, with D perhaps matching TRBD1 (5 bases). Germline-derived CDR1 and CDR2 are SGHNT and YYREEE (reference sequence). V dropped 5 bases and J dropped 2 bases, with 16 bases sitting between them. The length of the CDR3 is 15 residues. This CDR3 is CASRSAGRTNYGYTF. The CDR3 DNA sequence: TGTGCCAGCAGATCGGCCGGACGGACAAACTATGGCTACACCTTC.

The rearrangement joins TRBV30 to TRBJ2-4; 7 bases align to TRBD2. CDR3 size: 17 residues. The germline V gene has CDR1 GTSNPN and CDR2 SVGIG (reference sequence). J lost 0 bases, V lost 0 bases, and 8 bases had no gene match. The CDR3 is CAWSVRGLAVAKNIQYF. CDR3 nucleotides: TGTGCCTGGAGTGTACGAGGGCTAGCGGTAGCCAAAAACATTCAGTACTTC.

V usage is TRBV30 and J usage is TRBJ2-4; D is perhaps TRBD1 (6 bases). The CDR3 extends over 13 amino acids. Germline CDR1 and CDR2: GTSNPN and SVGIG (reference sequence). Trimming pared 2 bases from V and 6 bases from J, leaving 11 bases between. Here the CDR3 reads CAWSLETGNIQYF. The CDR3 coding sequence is TGTGCCTGGAGTCTCGAGACAGGAAACATTCAGTACTTC.

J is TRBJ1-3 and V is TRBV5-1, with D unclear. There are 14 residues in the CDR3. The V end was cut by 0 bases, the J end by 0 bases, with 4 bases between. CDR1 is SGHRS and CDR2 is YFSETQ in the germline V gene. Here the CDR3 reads CASSLDGSGNTIYF. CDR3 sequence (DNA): TGCGCCAGCAGCTTGGACGGCTCTGGAAACACCATATATTTT.

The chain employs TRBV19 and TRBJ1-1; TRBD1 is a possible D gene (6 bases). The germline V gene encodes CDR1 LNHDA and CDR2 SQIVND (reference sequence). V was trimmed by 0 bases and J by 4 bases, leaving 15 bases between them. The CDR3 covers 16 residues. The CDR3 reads CASSIEGGVRSTEAFF. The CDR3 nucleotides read TGTGCCAGTAGTATAGAAGGGGGAGTGAGGTCCACTGAAGCTTTCTTT.

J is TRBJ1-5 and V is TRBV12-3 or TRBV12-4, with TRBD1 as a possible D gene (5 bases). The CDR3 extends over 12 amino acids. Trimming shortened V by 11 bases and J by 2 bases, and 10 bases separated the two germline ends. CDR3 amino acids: CAGGSGNQPQHF. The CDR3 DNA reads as TGTGCCGGGGGGAGCGGCAATCAGCCCCAGCATTTT.

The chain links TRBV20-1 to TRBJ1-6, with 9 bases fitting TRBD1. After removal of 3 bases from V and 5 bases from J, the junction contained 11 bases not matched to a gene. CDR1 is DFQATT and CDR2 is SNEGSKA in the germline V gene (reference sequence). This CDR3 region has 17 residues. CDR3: CSASGVRDRDNNSPLHF. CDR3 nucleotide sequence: TGCAGTGCTAGTGGCGTCCGGGACAGGGACAATAATTCACCCCTCCACTTT.

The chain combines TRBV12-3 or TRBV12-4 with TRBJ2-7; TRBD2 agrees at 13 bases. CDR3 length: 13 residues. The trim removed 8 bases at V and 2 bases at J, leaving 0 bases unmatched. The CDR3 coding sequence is TGTGCCAGCGGGACTAGCGGGGCCTACGAGCAGTACTTC. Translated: CASGTSGAYEQYF.

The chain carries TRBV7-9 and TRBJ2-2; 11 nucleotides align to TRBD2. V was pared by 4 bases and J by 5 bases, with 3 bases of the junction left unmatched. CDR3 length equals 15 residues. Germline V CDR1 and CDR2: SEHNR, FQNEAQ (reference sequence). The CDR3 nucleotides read TGTGCCAGCAGCTCGACTAGCGGGGAGACCGGGGAGCTGTTTTTT. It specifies CASSSTSGETGELFF.

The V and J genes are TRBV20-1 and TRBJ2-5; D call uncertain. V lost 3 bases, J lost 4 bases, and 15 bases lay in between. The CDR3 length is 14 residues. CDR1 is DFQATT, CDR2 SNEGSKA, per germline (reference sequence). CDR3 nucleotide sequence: TGCAGTGCTAGTCATTCGGTGATCGGAGAGACCCAGTACTTC. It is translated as CSASHSVIGETQYF.

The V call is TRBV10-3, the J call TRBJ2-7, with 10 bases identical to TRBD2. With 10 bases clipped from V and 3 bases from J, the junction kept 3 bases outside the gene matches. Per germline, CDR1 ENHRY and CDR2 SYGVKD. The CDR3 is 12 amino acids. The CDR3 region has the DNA TGTGCCACCTTAGCGGGAGGCTACGAGCAGTACTTC. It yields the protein CATLAGGYEQYF.

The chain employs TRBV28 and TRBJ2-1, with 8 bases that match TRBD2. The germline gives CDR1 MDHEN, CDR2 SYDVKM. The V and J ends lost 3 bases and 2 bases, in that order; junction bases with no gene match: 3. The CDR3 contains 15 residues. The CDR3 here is CASSLVLAAYNEQFF. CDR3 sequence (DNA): TGTGCCAGCAGTTTGGTACTAGCGGCCTACAATGAGCAGTTCTTC.

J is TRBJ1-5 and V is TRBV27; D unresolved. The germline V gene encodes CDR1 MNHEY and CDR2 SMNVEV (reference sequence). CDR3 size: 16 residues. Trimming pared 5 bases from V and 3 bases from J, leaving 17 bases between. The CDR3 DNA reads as TGTGCCAGCAGTCCCTCAGACCGCGGGGACAATCAGCCCCAGCATTTT. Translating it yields CASSPSDRGDNQPQHF.

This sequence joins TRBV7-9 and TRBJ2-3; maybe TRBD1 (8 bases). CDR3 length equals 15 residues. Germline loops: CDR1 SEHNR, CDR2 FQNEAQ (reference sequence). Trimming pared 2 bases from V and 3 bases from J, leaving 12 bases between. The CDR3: CASSLQQGGTDTQYF. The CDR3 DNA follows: TGTGCCAGCAGCTTACAACAGGGGGGGACAGATACGCAGTATTTT.

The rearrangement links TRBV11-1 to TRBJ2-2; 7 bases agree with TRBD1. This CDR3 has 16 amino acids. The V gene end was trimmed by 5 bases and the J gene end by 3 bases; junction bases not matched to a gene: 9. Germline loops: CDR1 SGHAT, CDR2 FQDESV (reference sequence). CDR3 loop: CASSRPGTAHTGELFF. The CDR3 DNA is TGTGCCAGCAGCCGGCCCGGGACAGCCCACACCGGGGAGCTGTTTTTT.

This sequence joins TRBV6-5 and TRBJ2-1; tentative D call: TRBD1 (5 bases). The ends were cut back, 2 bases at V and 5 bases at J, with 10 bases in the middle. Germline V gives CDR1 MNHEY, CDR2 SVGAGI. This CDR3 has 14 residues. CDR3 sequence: CASSYADTNNEQFF. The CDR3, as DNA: TGTGCCAGCAGTTACGCGGACACTAACAATGAGCAGTTCTTC.

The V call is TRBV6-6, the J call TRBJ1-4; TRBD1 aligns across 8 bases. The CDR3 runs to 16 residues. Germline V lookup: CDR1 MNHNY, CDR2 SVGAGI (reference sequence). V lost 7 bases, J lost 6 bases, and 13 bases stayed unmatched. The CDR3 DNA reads TGTGCCAGCATCCAGAGTCCCGGACAGGGAGATGAAAAACTGTTTTTT. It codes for CASIQSPGQGDEKLFF.

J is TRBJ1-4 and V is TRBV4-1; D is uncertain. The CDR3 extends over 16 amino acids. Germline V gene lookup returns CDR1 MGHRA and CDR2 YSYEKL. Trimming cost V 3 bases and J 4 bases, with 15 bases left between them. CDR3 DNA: TGCGCCAGCAGCCAGAAGGAGGGCCATGGTAATGAAAAACTGTTTTTT. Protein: CASSQKEGHGNEKLFF.